These 15 T cell receptor beta chains were all obtained from the same sample, sequenced in a study of blood T cell repertoires in COVID-19. TCRdb's copy holds only in-frame clones and misses some; the assay was immunoSEQ multiplex PCR. The sample has under 250,000 clones; around 92% are singletons. Sequencing was performed on PBMCs or T cells enriched from blood (not recorded which). These receptors originate from a woman aged 25 to 39 with acute COVID-19.

This chain joins TRBV5-1 and TRBJ2-7; D is unresolved. The CDR3 spans 12 residues. The germline V gene encodes CDR1 SGHRS and CDR2 YFSETQ. Trimming took off 0 bases at V and 3 bases at J, with 4 bases between the two ends. CDR3 region: CASSLVNYEQYF. The DNA of the CDR3 is TGCGCCAGCAGCTTGGTTAACTACGAGCAGTACTTC.

The V call is TRBV3-1 (or the pseudogene TRBV3-2), the J call TRBJ2-3, with a possible D match to TRBD1 (6 bases). Germline loops: CDR1 LGHDT, CDR2 YNNKEL (reference sequence). The CDR3 is 17 residues long. Trimming left V 0 bases short and J 6 bases short, with 19 bases between. In DNA, the CDR3 is TGTGCCAGCAGCCAAGAACCAGCCTGGGGGCCAGGGGATACGCAGTATTTT. Its translation: CASSQEPAWGPGDTQYF.

The J gene is TRBJ1-1, the V gene TRBV5-5, with D tentatively TRBD1 (5 bases). With 4 bases removed from V and 3 bases from J, the gap between germline ends came to 13 bases. This CDR3 spans 14 amino acids. CDR1 and CDR2 (germline): SGHKS, YYEKEE (reference sequence). The CDR3 here is CASSRDRSHTEAFF. CDR3 sequence (DNA): TGTGCCAGCAGCCGCGACAGATCCCACACTGAAGCTTTCTTT.

The chain combines TRBV5-1 with TRBJ1-1; weak D call: TRBD1 (6 bases). Germline CDR1 is SGHRS and CDR2 is YFSETQ. This CDR3 spans 13 amino acids. V was trimmed by 4 bases and J by 4 bases, leaving 11 bases between them. CDR3 DNA: TGCGCCAGCAGCCCCCGAGGGGGCACTGAAGCTTTCTTT. It translates to CASSPRGGTEAFF.

CDR3 in DNA: TGTGCCAGCAGTGCGTCGGTGACAGGGATGAGCTATGGCTACACCTTC. This codes for CASSASVTGMSYGYTF. The chain couples TRBV6-1 to TRBJ1-2; 7 bases are a match to TRBD1. This CDR3 region has 16 residues. Germline V CDR1 and CDR2: MNHNS, SASEGT. V dropped 4 bases and J dropped 4; count of bases not matched to a gene: 12.

The CDR3 is CASSPAAETQYF. DNA of the CDR3: TGTGCCAGCTCGCCGGCGGCAGAGACCCAGTACTTC. The gene calls are TRBV18 and TRBJ2-5; D is unresolved. Trimming cost V 6 bases and J 4 bases, with 9 bases left between them. CDR3 length: 12 amino acids. Germline CDR1 reads KGHSH; CDR2 reads LQKENI.

This sequence joins TRBV19 and TRBJ1-2, with 7 nucleotides matching TRBD1. CDR3 length: 13 amino acids. Germline V gene sequence: CDR1 LNHDA, CDR2 SQIVND (reference sequence). Trimming removed 4 bases from V and 6 bases from J; junction bases left unmatched: 5. CDR3 amino acids: CASSTLTGNGYTF. The CDR3 nucleotides are TGTGCCAGTAGTACCTTGACAGGGAATGGCTACACCTTC.

This clone was counted once. This chain links TRBV29-1 with TRBJ1-6; D unclear. The ends were cut back, 3 bases at V and 8 bases at J, with 11 bases in the middle. In germline, CDR1 is SQVTM, CDR2 ANQGSEA. This CDR3 has 13 amino acids. CDR3 region: CSVELGNDSPLHF. The DNA for the CDR3 is TGCAGCGTTGAGCTAGGCAACGATTCACCCCTCCACTTT.

The genes are TRBV11-2 and TRBJ1-6, with D possibly TRBD1 on 5 matching bases. The V end lost 1 base, the J end lost 10 bases, and 17 bases lay between the germline ends. Germline V gene lookup returns CDR1 SGHAT and CDR2 FQNNGV. There are 16 residues in the CDR3. This chain's CDR3 is CASSLVLPGGRSPLHF. The CDR3 nucleotides are TGTGCCAGCAGCTTAGTGTTACCCGGGGGTAGGTCACCCCTCCACTTT.

This sequence joins TRBV6-5 and TRBJ2-7, with a possible D match to TRBD2 (5 bases). V lost 7 bases to trimming and J lost 5 bases, with 12 bases between them. The CDR3 spans 12 residues. Looked up from germline, CDR1 is MNHEY and CDR2 is SVGAGI. The CDR3 DNA reads TGTGCCAGCACCAGGACTCGAGACGAGCAGTACTTC. This translates into CASTRTRDEQYF.

The rearrangement joins TRBV29-1 to TRBJ2-2; 12 bases fit TRBD2. CDR1 is SQVTM and CDR2 is ANQGSEA in the germline V gene. This CDR3 spans 15 amino acids. V dropped 4 bases and J dropped 6; count of bases not matched to a gene: 6. The CDR3 region is CSVGLAGGSAGELFF. The CDR3 DNA sequence: TGCAGCGTTGGCCTAGCGGGGGGGTCGGCCGGGGAGCTGTTTTTT.

The chain employs TRBV24-1 and TRBJ2-7; 11 bases are a match to TRBD1. The CDR3 has 15 amino acids. CDR1 and CDR2 from the germline V gene are KGHDR and SFDVKD. The trim removed 2 bases at V and 3 bases at J, leaving 2 bases unmatched. The CDR3 nucleotides read TGTGCCACCAGTGATTCGGGGACAGGGGGCTACGAGCAGTACTTC. It is translated as CATSDSGTGGYEQYF.

This chain connects TRBV2 to TRBJ1-5; no clear D gene. The germline CDR1 and CDR2 sequences are SNHLY and FYNNEI. V shed 6 bases and J shed 4 bases, with 4 bases lying between them. CDR3 size: 11 residues. The CDR3 spells CASSLNQPQHF. As DNA, the CDR3 is TGTGCCAGCAGCCTTAATCAGCCCCAGCATTTT.

This clone was observed once. The genes are TRBV7-6 and TRBJ2-1; TRBD2 matches at 11 bases. V gave up 4 bases and J gave up 8 bases; unmatched junction bases: 7. The CDR3 is 15 amino acids. Looked up from germline, CDR1 is SGHVS and CDR2 is FNYEAQ. The CDR3 loop reads CASSYPVAGGDEQFF. The CDR3 DNA reads TGTGCCAGCAGCTATCCAGTAGCGGGGGGGGATGAGCAGTTCTTC.

The chain employs TRBV6-1 and TRBJ1-1; D perhaps matches TRBD1 (5 bases). The CDR3 runs 14 residues. The germline gives CDR1 MNHNS, CDR2 SASEGT. V shed 2 bases and J shed 5 bases, with 12 bases lying between them. The CDR3 here is CASSEWAGRTEAFF. DNA for the CDR3: TGTGCCAGCAGTGAATGGGCAGGGCGAACTGAAGCTTTCTTT.